The sequence of this T cell receptor (beta chain) was determined in a study of cytomegalovirus exposure and HLA in healthy donors. Whole-study context: Early released data comprised 80 million to 100 million unique TCRs from HLA-typed donors. Study observations and caveats: A list of 164 TCR beta chains associated with cytomegalovirus was given.

Amplification used 60 Vbeta primers and 13 Jbeta primers. Generated by immunoSEQ multiplex PCR, the TCRdb table keeps only in-frame clones and is missing some. The sample yields fewer than 200,000 clones, about 10% seen once. As regards this clone: Its cognate antigen is unknown.

The sequenced sample consisted of PBMCs. The TCR sequence derives from a woman aged 30 to 39 in good health and CMV-seropositive.

CDR3 coding DNA: TGTGCCAGCTCCCAACAGGGAGGGGTAGAAGCTTTCTTT. Translation: CASSQQGGVEAFF. The gene calls are TRBV18 and TRBJ1-1, with D perhaps matching TRBD1 (6 bases). CDR1 and CDR2 from the germline V gene are KGHSH and LQKENI. The V end lost 6 bases, the J end lost 8 bases, and 16 bases lay between the germline ends. This CDR3 spans 13 amino acids. The full variable domain, rest sourced from reference TRBV18 and TRBJ1-1, is NAGVMQNPRHLVRRRGQEARLRCSPMKGHSHVYWYRQLPEEGLKFMVYLQKENIIDESGMPKERFSAEFPKEGPSILRIQQVVRGDSAAYFCASSQQGGVEAFFGQGTRLTVV.